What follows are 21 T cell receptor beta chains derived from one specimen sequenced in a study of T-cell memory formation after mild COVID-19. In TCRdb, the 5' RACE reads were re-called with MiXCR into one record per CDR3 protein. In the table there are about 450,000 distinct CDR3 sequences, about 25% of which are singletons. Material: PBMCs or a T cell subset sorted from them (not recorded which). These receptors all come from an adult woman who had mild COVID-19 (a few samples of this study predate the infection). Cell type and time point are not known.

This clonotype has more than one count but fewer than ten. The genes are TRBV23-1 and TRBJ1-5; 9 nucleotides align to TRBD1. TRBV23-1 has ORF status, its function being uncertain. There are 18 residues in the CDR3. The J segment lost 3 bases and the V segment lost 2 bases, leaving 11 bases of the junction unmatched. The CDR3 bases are TGCGCCAGCAGTCAAGAACAGGGGGCTCAGCCCTCCAATCAGCCCCAGCATTTT. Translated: CASSQEQGAQPSNQPQHF.

The CDR3 reads CASSIDAQVPFF. The CDR3 coding sequence is TGTGCCAGTAGTATAGATGCCCAGGTACCGTTCTTC. The rearrangement uses TRBV19 and TRBJ2-1; unclear D gene. The CDR3 has 12 amino acids. Germline V gives CDR1 LNHDA, CDR2 SQIVND (reference sequence). V was clipped by 0 bases and J by 15 bases, with 12 bases between them.

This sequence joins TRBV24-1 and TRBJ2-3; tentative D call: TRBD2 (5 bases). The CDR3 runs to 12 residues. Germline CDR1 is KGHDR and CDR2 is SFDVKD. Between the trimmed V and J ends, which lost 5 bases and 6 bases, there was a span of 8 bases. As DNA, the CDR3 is TGTGCCACCAGTGGGGAGTTGGATACGCAGTATTTT. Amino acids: CATSGELDTQYF.

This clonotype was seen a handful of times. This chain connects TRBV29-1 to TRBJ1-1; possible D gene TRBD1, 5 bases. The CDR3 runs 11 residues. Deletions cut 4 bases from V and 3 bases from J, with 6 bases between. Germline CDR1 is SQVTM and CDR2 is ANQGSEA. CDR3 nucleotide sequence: TGCAGCGTTGTGACAGACACTGAAGCTTTCTTT. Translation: CSVVTDTEAFF.

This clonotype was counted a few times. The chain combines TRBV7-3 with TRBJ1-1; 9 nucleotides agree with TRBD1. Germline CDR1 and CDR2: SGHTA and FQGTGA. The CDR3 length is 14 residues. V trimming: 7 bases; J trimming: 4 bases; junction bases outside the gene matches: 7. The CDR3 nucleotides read TGTGCCAGCAAAATGGACAGGGGAGTCACTGAAGCTTTCTTT. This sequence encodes CASKMDRGVTEAFF.

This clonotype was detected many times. The CDR3 DNA reads as TGCGCCAGCAGCCGGACAGGGGAGGGCTACGAGCAGTACTTC. It translates to CASSRTGEGYEQYF. This chain uses TRBV5-1 with TRBJ2-7; 9 bases map to TRBD1. The CDR3 is 14 residues long. Trimming removed 4 bases from V and 3 bases from J; junction bases left unmatched: 5. Germline loops: CDR1 SGHRS, CDR2 YFSETQ.

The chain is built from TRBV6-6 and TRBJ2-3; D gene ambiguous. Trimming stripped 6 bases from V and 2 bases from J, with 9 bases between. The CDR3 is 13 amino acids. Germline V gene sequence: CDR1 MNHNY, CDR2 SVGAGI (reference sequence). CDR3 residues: CASSPFNTDTQYF. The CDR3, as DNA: TGTGCCAGCAGCCCCTTTAACACAGATACGCAGTATTTT.

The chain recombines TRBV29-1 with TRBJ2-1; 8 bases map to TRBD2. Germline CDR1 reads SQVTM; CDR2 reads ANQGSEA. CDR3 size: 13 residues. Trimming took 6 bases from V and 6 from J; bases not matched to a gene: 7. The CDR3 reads CSVGGGLFNEQFF. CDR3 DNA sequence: TGCAGCGTCGGGGGGGGGCTGTTCAATGAGCAGTTCTTC.

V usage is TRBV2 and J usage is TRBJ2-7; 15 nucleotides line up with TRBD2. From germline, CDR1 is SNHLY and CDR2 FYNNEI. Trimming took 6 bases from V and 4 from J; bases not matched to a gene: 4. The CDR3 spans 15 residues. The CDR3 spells CASRWTSGGEYEQYF. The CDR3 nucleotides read TGTGCCAGCAGGTGGACTAGCGGGGGGGAATACGAGCAGTACTTC.

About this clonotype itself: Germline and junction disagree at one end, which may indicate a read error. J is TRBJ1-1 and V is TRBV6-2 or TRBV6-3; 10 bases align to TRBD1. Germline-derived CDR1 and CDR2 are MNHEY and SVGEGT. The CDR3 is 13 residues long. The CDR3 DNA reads TGTGCCAGCAGTGACCCGGGACAGGGGAAGTGGAACTTT. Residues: CASSDPGQGKWNF.

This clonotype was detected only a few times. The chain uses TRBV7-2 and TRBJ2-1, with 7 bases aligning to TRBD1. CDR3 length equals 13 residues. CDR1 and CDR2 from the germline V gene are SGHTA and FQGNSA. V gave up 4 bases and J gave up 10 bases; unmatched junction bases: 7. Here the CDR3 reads CASSSLQGKEQFF. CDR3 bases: TGTGCCAGCAGCTCCCTACAGGGGAAAGAGCAGTTCTTC.

CDR3 region: CASSPPARDNEQFF. In DNA, the CDR3 is TGTGCCAGCTCACCACCTGCCAGGGACAATGAGCAGTTCTTC. The chain is built from TRBV18 and TRBJ2-1; tentative D call: TRBD1 (5 bases). CDR1 is KGHSH and CDR2 is LQKENI in the germline V gene. V was pared by 0 bases and J by 5 bases, with 8 bases between. There are 14 residues in the CDR3.

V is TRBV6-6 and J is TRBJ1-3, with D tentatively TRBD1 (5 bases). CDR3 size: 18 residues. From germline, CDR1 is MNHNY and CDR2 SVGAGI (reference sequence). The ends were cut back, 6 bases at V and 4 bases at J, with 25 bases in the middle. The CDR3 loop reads CASRPPGRLPGGGNTIYF. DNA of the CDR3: TGTGCCAGCAGACCCCCGGGGCGATTACCAGGAGGGGGAAACACCATATATTTT.

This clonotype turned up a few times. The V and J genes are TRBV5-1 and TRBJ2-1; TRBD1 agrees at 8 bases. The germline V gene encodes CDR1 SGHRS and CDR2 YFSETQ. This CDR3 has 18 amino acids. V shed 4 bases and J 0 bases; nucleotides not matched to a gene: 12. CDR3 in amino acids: CASSPRDRYPSSYNEQFF. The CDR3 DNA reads TGCGCCAGCAGCCCTCGGGACAGGTACCCCAGCTCCTACAATGAGCAGTTCTTC.

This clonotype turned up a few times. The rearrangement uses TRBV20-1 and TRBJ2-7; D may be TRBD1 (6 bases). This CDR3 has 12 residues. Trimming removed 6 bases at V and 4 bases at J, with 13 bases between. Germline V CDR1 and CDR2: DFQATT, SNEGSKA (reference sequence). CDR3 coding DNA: TGCAGTGCAAAGGGGGACACTTACGAGCAGTACTTC. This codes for CSAKGDTYEQYF.

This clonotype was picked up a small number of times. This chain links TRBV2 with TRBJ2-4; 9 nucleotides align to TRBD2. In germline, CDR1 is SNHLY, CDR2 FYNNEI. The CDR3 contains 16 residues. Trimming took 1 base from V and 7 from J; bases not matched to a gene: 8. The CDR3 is CASSEVAGGLRNIQYF. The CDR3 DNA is TGTGCCAGCAGTGAAGTGGCGGGGGGGCTGCGGAACATTCAGTACTTC. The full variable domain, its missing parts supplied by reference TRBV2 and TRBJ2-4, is EPEVTQTPSHQVTQMGQEVILRCVPISNHLYFYWYRQILGQKVEFLVSFYNNEISEKSEIFDDQFSVERPDGSNFTLKIRSTKLEDSAMYFCASSEVAGGLRNIQYFGAGTRLSVL.

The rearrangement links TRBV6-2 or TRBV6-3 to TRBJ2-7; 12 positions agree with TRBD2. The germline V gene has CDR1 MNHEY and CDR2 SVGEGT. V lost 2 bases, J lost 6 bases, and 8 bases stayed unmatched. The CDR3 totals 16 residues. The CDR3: CASSYDLAGGGSEQYF. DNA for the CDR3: TGTGCCAGCAGTTACGACCTAGCGGGAGGGGGAAGCGAGCAGTACTTC.

The CDR3 DNA is TGTGCCAGCAGTTACTCGTCCAGGGGGCGTTCTGACGAGCAGTACTTC. Its translation: CASSYSSRGRSDEQYF. This sequence joins TRBV6-5 and TRBJ2-7; 8 bases are a match to TRBD1. The length of the CDR3 is 16 residues. Losses at the gene ends were 0 bases for V and 5 bases for J; bases not matched to a gene: 9. CDR1 MNHEY and CDR2 SVGAGI come from the germline V gene.

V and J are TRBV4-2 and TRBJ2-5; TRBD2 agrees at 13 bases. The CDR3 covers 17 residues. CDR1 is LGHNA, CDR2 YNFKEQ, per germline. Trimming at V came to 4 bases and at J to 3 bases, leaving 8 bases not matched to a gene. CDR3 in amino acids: CASSPGLAGESEETQYF. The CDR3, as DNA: TGTGCCAGCAGCCCAGGACTAGCGGGGGAGTCCGAAGAGACCCAGTACTTC.

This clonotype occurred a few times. Here the CDR3 DNA reads TGCAGCGTTGAGAGGGGCTACACCTTC. Translating it yields CSVERGYTF. The chain employs TRBV29-1 and TRBJ1-2; unclear D gene. This CDR3 region has 9 residues. Per the germline V gene, CDR1 is SQVTM and CDR2 is ANQGSEA. V was clipped by 3 bases and J by 8 bases, with 4 bases between them.

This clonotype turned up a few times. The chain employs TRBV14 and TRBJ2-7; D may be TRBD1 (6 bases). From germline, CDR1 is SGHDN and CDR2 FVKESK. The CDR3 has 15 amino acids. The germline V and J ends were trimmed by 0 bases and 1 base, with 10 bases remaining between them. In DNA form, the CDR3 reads TGTGCCAGCAGCCAAGAGCCGGGACATTCCTACGAGCAGTACTTC. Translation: CASSQEPGHSYEQYF.